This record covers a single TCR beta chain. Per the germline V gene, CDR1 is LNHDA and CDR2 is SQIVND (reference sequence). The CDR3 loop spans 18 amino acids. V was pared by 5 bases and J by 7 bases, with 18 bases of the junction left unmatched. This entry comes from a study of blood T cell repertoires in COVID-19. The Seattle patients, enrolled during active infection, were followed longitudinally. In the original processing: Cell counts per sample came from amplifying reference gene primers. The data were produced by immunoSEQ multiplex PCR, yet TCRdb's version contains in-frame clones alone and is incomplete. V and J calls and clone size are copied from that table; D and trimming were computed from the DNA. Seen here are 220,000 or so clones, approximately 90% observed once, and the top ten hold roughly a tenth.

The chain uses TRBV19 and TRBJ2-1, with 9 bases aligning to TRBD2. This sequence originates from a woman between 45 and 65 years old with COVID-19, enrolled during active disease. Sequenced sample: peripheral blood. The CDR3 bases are TGTGCCAGTAGTCTGGCTAGCGGGGCCGCCCCCCCCTCAAATGAGCAGTTCTTC. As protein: CASSLASGAAPPSNEQFF.